This T cell receptor (beta chain) was identified during a study of blood T cell repertoires in COVID-19. The overall study: Spain, Italy and the United States supplied samples that represented acute and convalescent COVID-19.

Germline CDR1 and CDR2: SEHNR and FQNEAQ (reference sequence). The V gene lost 6 bases and the J gene lost 1 base, with 21 bases spanning the gap. The CDR3 loop spans 17 amino acids. The data were produced by immunoSEQ multiplex PCR, yet TCRdb's version contains in-frame clones alone and is incomplete. The sample includes 250,000 to 350,000 clones, around 85% of them seen just once. This TCR derives from a woman between 45 and 65 years old with active or convalescent COVID-19. The rearrangement links TRBV7-9 to TRBJ2-5; perhaps TRBD2 as D (5 bases). Material for sequencing was peripheral blood. CDR3 protein: CASRPVFERTFQETQYF. CDR3 nucleotides: TGTGCCAGCAGACCCGTTTTTGAGCGGACCTTCCAAGAGACCCAGTACTTC.